This T cell receptor beta chain derives from a study of memory CD4+ T cells and cytomegalovirus serostatus. Concerning this clone itself: The antigen remains undetermined.

V shed 8 bases and J 1 base; nucleotides not matched to a gene: 4. CDR3 length: 13 amino acids. Per the germline V gene, CDR1 is SGHDT and CDR2 is YYEEEE. The sort gate was single viable CD3+CD4+CD8-CD45RO+ cells for memory CD4+ T cells. This table comes from immunoSEQ multiplex PCR, and its TCRdb copy is limited to in-frame clones, with some not included. The repertoire consists of tens of thousands of clones, with just under 80% occurring once and the leading ten covering under 1%. Findings of the study overall: About two fifths of the roughly 160 known CMV-associated TCRbeta sequences appeared in CD4+ memory.

The sequencing sample was made of memory CD4+ T cells from blood. This rearrangement joins TRBV5-6 to TRBJ1-1; 8 bases are a match to TRBD1. The receptor was derived from an adult in good health and CMV-seronegative. The CDR3 sequence is CASNRGRNTEAFF. Written as DNA, the CDR3 is TGTGCCAGTAACAGGGGGAGGAACACTGAAGCTTTCTTT.